The source of this TCR beta chain is a study of blood T cell repertoires in COVID-19. Overall study: T cells, B-cell-depleted T cells, or PBMCs provided the cDNA or gDNA that served as material.

J was trimmed by 5 bases and V by 3 bases; bases with no gene match: 13. Germline V gives CDR1 SGHRS, CDR2 YFSETQ. This CDR3 is 16 amino acids long. In the original processing: Counts of nucleated cells, estimated from reference gene primer amplification, were obtained. The method was immunoSEQ multiplex PCR; TCRdb's version includes in-frame clones alone and lacks a portion of them. The V and J calls and clone size were taken over from that table, and D and trimming were inferred from the DNA. The table lists around 280,000 clones, about 90% of them singletons. The sample comprised peripheral blood. This TCR was sampled from a woman aged 25 to 39 who had recovered from COVID-19. The chain has TRBV5-1 and TRBJ2-7; TRBD1 matches 8 bases. This chain's CDR3 is CASSSGTGQAMNEQYF. The CDR3 bases are TGCGCCAGCAGCTCCGGAACGGGACAGGCAATGAACGAGCAGTACTTC.